The rows below give T cell receptor beta chains drawn from one sample of a study of regulatory T cells in long-lasting Graves disease. TCRdb reanalysed the multiplex PCR reads using MiXCR and keeps one entry per CDR3 protein. This sample has fewer than 650,000 distinct CDR3 sequences, with 16% found just once. These records were also assigned to another study, of T cells in Graves' hyperthyroidism and ophthalmopathy.

This material consisted of peripheral blood mononuclear cells (PBMCs), taken at new diagnosis, from a patient treated with antithyroid drugs. The receptor set was obtained from a man aged 18 to 30 with Graves disease. The CDR3 runs from the conserved cysteine through the conserved F or W. The order of the fields is V gene, clone size, D gene, J gene, CDR3 DNA, CDR3 protein. The D gene is left open where the match is weak. Not every row has a clone size; where given, it reads once, few, many or a size class.

v_gene: TRBV6-2/TRBV6-3
abundance: many
d_gene: TRBD1
j_gene: TRBJ2-7
CDR3nt: TGTGCCAGCAGCTGGACAGGAACCTACGAGCAGTACTTC
CDR3aa: CASSWTGTYEQYF

v_gene: TRBV9
abundance: many
d_gene: NA
j_gene: TRBJ2-3
CDR3nt: TGTGCCAGCAGCGCCATCTTGGGGGGCACAGATACGCAGTATTTT
CDR3aa: CASSAILGGTDTQYF

v_gene: TRBV7-6
abundance: few
d_gene: TRBD2
j_gene: TRBJ2-1
CDR3nt: TGTGCCAGCAGCCCGCTTGGGCGGGAGGGCCACGGGGATGAGCAGTTCTTC
CDR3aa: CASSPLGREGHGDEQFF

v_gene: TRBV3-1
abundance: many
d_gene: NA
j_gene: TRBJ1-1
CDR3nt: TGTGCCAGCAGCCAAGTTGGCGTGAACACTGAAGCTTTCTTT
CDR3aa: CASSQVGVNTEAFF

v_gene: TRBV30
abundance: NA
d_gene: NA
j_gene: TRBJ2-1
CDR3nt: TGTGCCTGGAGCCTCCCTCCGGGACAGCAGTTCTTC
CDR3aa: CAWSLPPGQQFF

v_gene: TRBV12-5
abundance: many
d_gene: TRBD2
j_gene: TRBJ2-1
CDR3nt: TGTGCTAGTGGTCCCCCGGCGGGACTAGCGAACAATGAGCAGTTCTTC
CDR3aa: CASGPPAGLANNEQFF

v_gene: TRBV2
abundance: many
d_gene: NA
j_gene: TRBJ1-3
CDR3nt: TGTGCCAGCATATTGAGTCAGGGTCACTCTGGAAACACCATATATTTT
CDR3aa: CASILSQGHSGNTIYF

v_gene: TRBV12-3/TRBV12-4
abundance: many
d_gene: NA
j_gene: TRBJ2-2
CDR3nt: TGTGCCAGCAGTCTTTCTTTGGGGACTGGGGAGCTGTTTTTT
CDR3aa: CASSLSLGTGELFF

v_gene: TRBV19
abundance: few
d_gene: TRBD1
j_gene: TRBJ2-7
CDR3nt: TGTGCCAGTAGTATACTGGGACAGGGGAACGAGCAGTACTTC
CDR3aa: CASSILGQGNEQYF

v_gene: TRBV20-1
abundance: few
d_gene: NA
j_gene: TRBJ2-7
CDR3nt: TGCAGTGCTAGATCCCTTAACGGGGTCTACGAGCAGTACTTC
CDR3aa: CSARSLNGVYEQYF

v_gene: TRBV14
abundance: few
d_gene: NA
j_gene: TRBJ1-1
CDR3nt: TGTGCCAGCAGCCAAGGCCGCGACCGTTGGGGCACTGAAGCTTTCTTT
CDR3aa: CASSQGRDRWGTEAFF

v_gene: TRBV5-1
abundance: few
d_gene: NA
j_gene: TRBJ1-2
CDR3nt: TGCGCCAGCAGACCGGACATTTATGGCTACACCTTC
CDR3aa: CASRPDIYGYTF

v_gene: TRBV4-1
abundance: NA
d_gene: NA
j_gene: TRBJ2-7
CDR3nt: TGCGCCAGCAGCCAGAAGGTGGGGAAGGGCTACGAGCAGTACTTC
CDR3aa: CASSQKVGKGYEQYF

v_gene: TRBV18
abundance: many
d_gene: TRBD1
j_gene: TRBJ1-1
CDR3nt: TGTGCCAGCTCACTACAGGGGCGAGACACTGAAGCTTTCTTT
CDR3aa: CASSLQGRDTEAFF

v_gene: TRBV12-3/TRBV12-4
abundance: many
d_gene: NA
j_gene: TRBJ2-3
CDR3nt: TGTGCCAGCAGTGCTCGGGTGGTCCAACGGGGCACAGATACGCAGTATTTT
CDR3aa: CASSARVVQRGTDTQYF

v_gene: TRBV12-3/TRBV12-4
abundance: many
d_gene: NA
j_gene: TRBJ1-4
CDR3nt: TGTGCCAGCAGTTTCGTGGTCGCTGAAAAACTGTTTTTT
CDR3aa: CASSFVVAEKLFF

v_gene: TRBV30
abundance: NA
d_gene: NA
j_gene: TRBJ1-2
CDR3nt: TGTGCCTGGAACAGGGAGGCCTATGGCTACACCTTC
CDR3aa: CAWNREAYGYTF

v_gene: TRBV3-1
abundance: many
d_gene: NA
j_gene: TRBJ2-7
CDR3nt: TGTGCCAGCAGTCGGACAACAGACGAGCAGTACTTC
CDR3aa: CASSRTTDEQYF

v_gene: TRBV11-2
abundance: many
d_gene: NA
j_gene: TRBJ2-7
CDR3nt: TGTGCCAGCAGCTTAGGTGGGAGTTGGGGCTACGAGCAGTACTTC
CDR3aa: CASSLGGSWGYEQYF

v_gene: TRBV13
abundance: many
d_gene: NA
j_gene: TRBJ1-6
CDR3nt: TGTGCCAGCAGCTCCCTGAGGGATGGTTCACCCCTCCACTTT
CDR3aa: CASSSLRDGSPLHF

v_gene: TRBV12-5
abundance: NA
d_gene: NA
j_gene: TRBJ2-7
CDR3nt: TGTGCTAGTGGTCTCGGACGGGCATCCTACGAGCAGTACTTC
CDR3aa: CASGLGRASYEQYF

v_gene: TRBV6-2/TRBV6-3
abundance: many
d_gene: TRBD2
j_gene: TRBJ2-2
CDR3nt: TGTGCCAGCAGTCCCTTGGGCGGGAGGTCCGGGGAGCTGTTTTTT
CDR3aa: CASSPLGGRSGELFF

v_gene: TRBV20-1
abundance: NA
d_gene: NA
j_gene: TRBJ1-5
CDR3nt: TGCAGTGCTAGAGTCAGGGGAAGGGGATCCAATCAGCCCCAGCATTTT
CDR3aa: CSARVRGRGSNQPQHF

v_gene: TRBV12-3/TRBV12-4
abundance: many
d_gene: NA
j_gene: TRBJ1-1
CDR3nt: TGTGCCAGCAGCGTCGACACCAGGAACACTGAAGCTTTCTTT
CDR3aa: CASSVDTRNTEAFF

v_gene: TRBV5-6
abundance: NA
d_gene: NA
j_gene: TRBJ1-2
CDR3nt: TGTGCCAGCAGCTTGTCCCGGCGGAGTAACTATGGCTACACCTTC
CDR3aa: CASSLSRRSNYGYTF

v_gene: TRBV7-6
abundance: many
d_gene: NA
j_gene: TRBJ2-7
CDR3nt: TGTGCCGGTAACGAGCAGTACTTC
CDR3aa: CAGNEQYF

v_gene: TRBV9
abundance: NA
d_gene: NA
j_gene: TRBJ2-1
CDR3nt: TGTGCCAGCAGCGTAGAGGACAGTGGGGGGGGTCCCTACAATGAGCAGTTCTTC
CDR3aa: CASSVEDSGGGPYNEQFF

v_gene: TRBV12-3/TRBV12-4
abundance: many
d_gene: TRBD2
j_gene: TRBJ2-1
CDR3nt: TGTGCCAGCAGTTTAGCTAGCGGGAGGGCCAATGAGCAGTTCTTC
CDR3aa: CASSLASGRANEQFF

v_gene: TRBV5-1
abundance: NA
d_gene: TRBD2
j_gene: TRBJ2-7
CDR3nt: TGCGCCAGCAGCCCCTATCCGCGGGGGAAATCCTACGAGCAGTACTTC
CDR3aa: CASSPYPRGKSYEQYF

v_gene: TRBV4-1
abundance: NA
d_gene: NA
j_gene: TRBJ1-1
CDR3nt: TGCGCCAGCAGCCAAGCTCGAGACCCTGAAGCTTTCTTT
CDR3aa: CASSQARDPEAFF

v_gene: TRBV29-1
abundance: NA
d_gene: TRBD2
j_gene: TRBJ2-3
CDR3nt: TGCAGCGTCACTAGCGGGAGGCGGTGGGATACGCAGTATTTT
CDR3aa: CSVTSGRRWDTQYF

v_gene: TRBV12-3/TRBV12-4
abundance: many
d_gene: NA
j_gene: TRBJ2-7
CDR3nt: TGTGCCAGCAGTTTGGTCCTCCGGGAAGCGGCCGAGCAGTACTTC
CDR3aa: CASSLVLREAAEQYF

v_gene: TRBV6-2/TRBV6-3
abundance: NA
d_gene: NA
j_gene: TRBJ1-2
CDR3nt: TGTGCCAGCAGTTACTCCGGGCAGGAGATTGGGAACTATGGCTACACCTTC
CDR3aa: CASSYSGQEIGNYGYTF

v_gene: TRBV19
abundance: NA
d_gene: TRBD2
j_gene: TRBJ2-7
CDR3nt: TGTGCCACTGCGAGACTAGCGGGCTCCTACGAGCAGTACTTC
CDR3aa: CATARLAGSYEQYF

v_gene: TRBV6-2/TRBV6-3
abundance: many
d_gene: NA
j_gene: TRBJ2-5
CDR3nt: TGTGCCAGCAGTAAACAGGGAGGGCGAGAGACCCAGTACTTC
CDR3aa: CASSKQGGRETQYF

v_gene: TRBV19
abundance: NA
d_gene: NA
j_gene: TRBJ2-6
CDR3nt: TGTGCCAGTAATCCTTGGGCGGGGGCCAACGTCCTGACTTTC
CDR3aa: CASNPWAGANVLTF

v_gene: TRBV3-1
abundance: NA
d_gene: TRBD2
j_gene: TRBJ2-1
CDR3nt: TGTGCCAGCAGCGGCGAGACTAGCGGGAGGAAGCAGTTCTTC
CDR3aa: CASSGETSGRKQFF

v_gene: TRBV12-3/TRBV12-4
abundance: many
d_gene: TRBD1
j_gene: TRBJ2-7
CDR3nt: TGTGCCAGCAGTCCCCCCCCGGGACAGGGCCCCTACGAGCAGTACTTC
CDR3aa: CASSPPPGQGPYEQYF

v_gene: TRBV27
abundance: many
d_gene: TRBD2
j_gene: TRBJ2-3
CDR3nt: TGTGCCAGCAGTCGGACTAGCGGGAGAAACACAGATACGCAGTATTTT
CDR3aa: CASSRTSGRNTDTQYF

v_gene: TRBV28
abundance: many
d_gene: NA
j_gene: TRBJ2-1
CDR3nt: TGTGCCAGCAGGCGAACCGGGGACACCTCGCAGTTCTTC
CDR3aa: CASRRTGDTSQFF

v_gene: TRBV7-2
abundance: few
d_gene: NA
j_gene: TRBJ2-7
CDR3nt: TGTGCCAGCAGCCCGACCCAAATCCAGCAGTACTTC
CDR3aa: CASSPTQIQQYF

v_gene: TRBV20-1
abundance: many
d_gene: TRBD2
j_gene: TRBJ2-7
CDR3nt: TGCAGTGCTAGAGCCCCGGGAGGGCCTCACGAGCAGTACTTC
CDR3aa: CSARAPGGPHEQYF

v_gene: TRBV29-1
abundance: few
d_gene: NA
j_gene: TRBJ2-2
CDR3nt: TGCAGTGCGCTACCTCTTAACACCGGGGAGCTGTTTTTT
CDR3aa: CSALPLNTGELFF

v_gene: TRBV29-1
abundance: many
d_gene: TRBD2
j_gene: TRBJ2-3
CDR3nt: TGCAGCGTTATTCCGGGGGGAACCACAGATACGCAGTATTTT
CDR3aa: CSVIPGGTTDTQYF

v_gene: TRBV30
abundance: NA
d_gene: NA
j_gene: TRBJ2-1
CDR3nt: TGTGCCTGGAGCTGGGGACCGGACCCAGCTGAGCAGTTCTTC
CDR3aa: CAWSWGPDPAEQFF

v_gene: TRBV27
abundance: many
d_gene: TRBD1
j_gene: TRBJ2-1
CDR3nt: TGTGCCAGCAGTTTATATTTGACAGGGGGGGTTAACAATGAGCAGTTCTTC
CDR3aa: CASSLYLTGGVNNEQFF

v_gene: TRBV20-1
abundance: once
d_gene: TRBD1
j_gene: TRBJ1-2
CDR3nt: TGCAGTGCTCGACAGGGACGCTATGGCTACACCTTC
CDR3aa: CSARQGRYGYTF